This TCR beta chain was sequenced for a study of identical twins. Everyone who donated was a healthy Caucasian. Template switching supplied a universal primer site; unique molecular identifiers were carried on the cDNA. TCRdb recomputed calls from the 5' RACE reads with MiXCR, one row per CDR3 protein. The sample holds 500,000 or so distinct CDR3 sequences, 14% seen once. In its sample, this clonotype was seen a few times. Its antigen is unknown. Broader study findings: Monozygotic twins shared more out-of-frame TCR alpha than recombination models predicted.

V trimming: 3 bases; J trimming: 2 bases; junction bases outside the gene matches: 7. This CDR3 is 16 amino acids long. CDR1 is MRHNA and CDR2 is SNTAGT in the germline V gene. The sample also formed part of further work on yellow fever vaccine responses in identical twins.

This sequence was found in a woman between 18 and 30 years old in good health. The chain joins TRBV6-4 to TRBJ2-1; 7 bases align to TRBD2. Sequenced sample: CD4+ T cells sorted from blood. The CDR3 is CASSEGFGRPYNEQFF. The CDR3 DNA follows: TGTGCCAGCAGTGAAGGTTTCGGGAGGCCCTACAATGAGCAGTTCTTC.